What follows describes a single T cell receptor beta chain. This sample stems from a study of cytomegalovirus exposure and HLA in healthy donors. This CDR3 is 16 amino acids long. V lost 1 base to trimming and J lost 15 bases; unmatched junction nucleotides: 14. Germline V gene data show CDR1 as SNHLY and CDR2 as FYNNEI. Some clones are missing from TCRdb's copy, which holds only in-frame ones; the method was immunoSEQ multiplex PCR. The data show tens of thousands of clones, 70% to 90% seen once. The V call is TRBV2, the J call TRBJ2-3, with 12 bases lining up with TRBD2. Specimen: PBMCs. The clonotype was recovered from a woman aged 18-30 years in good health and CMV-seropositive. The CDR3 DNA is TGTGCCAGCAGTGAAGTATTAGGACTAGCGGGGAAACTTACATATTTT. As protein: CASSEVLGLAGKLTYF.